In this sample, the clone carrying this T cell receptor beta chain turned up many times. Germline V CDR1 and CDR2: DFQATT, SNEGSKA (reference sequence). CDR3 length equals 13 residues. V trimming: 6 bases; J trimming: 4 bases; junction bases outside the gene matches: 7. The source of the sample is a study of CD8+CD57+ T cells in acquired aplastic anemia. Genomic DNA, serving as template, underwent TCR beta VDJ and CDR3 profiling. TCRdb used MiXCR to reprocess the reads, holding one entry per CDR3 protein. The sample lists 160,000 or so distinct CDR3 sequences; around half were seen once. Previously, flow cytometry had revealed CD8+CD57+ cell expansion in the patients chosen for sequencing. Acquired aplastic anemia of severe grade affected all patients.

The rearrangement uses TRBV20-1 and TRBJ2-7; 9 positions agree with TRBD1. This TCR was recovered from a human donor with aplastic anemia. Sequences were obtained from sorted CD4+, CD8+, or CD8+CD57+ T cells (not recorded which) from PBMCs. CDR3 DNA sequence: TGCAGTGCGCGGGGACAGGGAGGGTACGAGCAGTACTTC. Its translation is CSARGQGGYEQYF.